This T cell receptor beta chain was found in a study of shared clonotypes between healthy human individuals. The wider study: Used for every donor were three CD4 naive, three CD4 memory, two CD8 naive and one CD8 memory plate.

Adult donors, all healthy and HIV-negative, had no recent acute infections or vaccinations. The V and J ends lost 6 bases and 3 bases, in that order; junction bases with no gene match: 1. Per the germline V gene, CDR1 is ENHRY and CDR2 is SYGVKD. This CDR3 contains 14 residues. Sorted subsets were amplified in replicate PCRs using 150 to 250 ng DNA, tens of thousands of T cell genomes. This table comes from immunoSEQ multiplex PCR, and its TCRdb copy is limited to in-frame clones, with some not included. The data contain hundreds of thousands of clones, about 80% of them seen just once; the ten biggest clones take up around 1.8%.

This TCR was sampled from a woman in her twenties or thirties in good health. The gene calls are TRBV10-3 and TRBJ2-5; 13 bases are shared with TRBD2. Sequencing was performed on memory CD4+ T cells sorted from blood. This sample's subset: CD45RA-negative fraction. The CDR3 here is CAISGTSGEETQYF. CDR3 nucleotides: TGTGCCATCAGCGGGACTAGCGGGGAAGAGACCCAGTACTTC.